This TCR beta chain was captured by sequencing in a study of STAT5B mutations in CD4+ large granular lymphocyte leukemia. Study conclusions and caveats: Compared with healthy controls (2/35), patient top clones favored TRBV06 (8/27).

Controls came from buffy coats of healthy blood donors. Details on this clone: Its matching antigen is unknown.

Trimming stripped 2 bases from V and 6 bases from J, with 16 bases between. Germline V CDR1 and CDR2: MDHEN, SYDVKM. The CDR3 runs 16 residues. Sequencing was at survey level. Libraries were prepared by immunoSEQ multiplex PCR; TCRdb keeps only in-frame clonotypes and omits some of them. Of approximately 30,000 clones listed, 81% were seen once; the top ten hold 3.5% to 5%. This rearrangement joins TRBV28 to TRBJ1-4; TRBD1 is a possible D gene (6 bases). The sample consisted of CD4+ T cells from blood buffy coats. The TCR was taken from a human donor in good health. CDR3 residues: CASSLPTGRGYEKLFF. In nucleotides, the CDR3 is TGTGCCAGCAGTTTACCCACTGGGAGGGGGTATGAAAAACTGTTTTTT.